This T cell receptor beta chain was found in a study of T cell repertoires in cytomegalovirus infection. Study context: Both recently identified HLA-C-restricted and well-studied HLA-B-restricted CMV epitopes were used in the study. An indication of both CMV infection and matching HLA type came from public TCR beta signatures.

TCRdb passed the reads through MiXCR, listing each CDR3 protein once. The repertoire has approximately 110,000 distinct CDR3 sequences, over 40% of them found once; the top ten carry approximately 69%. In its sample, this clonotype was seen a few times. The antigen remains unidentified. Study results and caveats: Dominating the ex vivo response were TCR beta clonotypes that were CMV-specific and HLA-C-restricted. Identification of carriers of CMV plus the relevant HLA was achieved through cumulative public TCR beta family frequency.

V gave up 2 bases and J gave up 0 bases, with 14 bases separating them. There are 17 residues in the CDR3. Germline lookup yields CDR1 SGHVS and CDR2 FQNEAQ. This TCR was recovered from a human donor in good health (CMV status not recorded). Some clones in this sample may be carry-over from other donors' samples. The genes are TRBV7-8 and TRBJ1-5; maybe TRBD1 (5 bases). Sequences were derived from CD8+ T cells from cultured PBMCs, sampled from culture after CMV antigen stimulation. CDR3 sequence reads: CASSLFLGDYSNQPQHF. In nucleotides, the CDR3 is TGTGCCAGCAGCTTATTTCTGGGGGATTATAGCAATCAGCCCCAGCATTTT.